A single sample is the source of the 28 T cell receptor beta chains below, sequenced in a study of cytomegalovirus exposure and HLA in healthy donors. 13 Jbeta primers and 60 Vbeta primers were used for the PCR. The assay was immunoSEQ multiplex PCR, and TCRdb's table has in-frame clones only and misses some. The profile shows around 230,000 clones, over 80% of them singletons. The specimen was PBMCs. The receptors here all came from a man aged 35 to 55 in good health and CMV-seropositive.

In this sample, this clone turned up a few times. The chain combines TRBV30 with TRBJ2-6, with D possibly being TRBD2 (5 bases). The germline CDR1 and CDR2 sequences are GTSNPN and SVGIG (reference sequence). V lost 0 bases and J lost 2, with 11 bases in between. The CDR3 runs to 16 residues. The CDR3 protein is CAWSVTGNPGANVLTF. The CDR3 DNA is TGTGCCTGGAGTGTAACGGGGAATCCTGGGGCCAACGTCCTGACTTTC.

This clone turned up a few times. The chain combines TRBV7-6 with TRBJ2-1, with D hard to call. Trimming took off 1 base at V and 10 bases at J, with 8 bases between the two ends. Germline CDR1 is SGHVS and CDR2 is FNYEAQ. The CDR3 spans 12 residues. The CDR3 spells CASSLGGLEQFF. The DNA for the CDR3 is TGTGCCAGCAGCTTAGGAGGTCTAGAGCAGTTCTTC. The variable domain in full, completed from reference TRBV7-6 and TRBJ2-1, reads GAGVSQSPRYKVTKRGQDVALRCDPISGHVSLYWYRQALGQGPEFLTYFNYEAQQDKSGLPNDRFSAERPEGSISTLTIQRTEQRDSAMYRCASSLGGLEQFFGPGTRLTVL.

The chain carries TRBV14 and TRBJ2-1, with TRBD1 matching over 8 bases. Germline assignment: CDR1 SGHDN and CDR2 FVKESK. The CDR3 is made up of 16 amino acids. V was pared by 3 bases and J by 3 bases, with 7 bases of the junction left unmatched. CDR3 sequence reads: CASSQETGANYNEQFF. The DNA of the CDR3 is TGTGCCAGCAGCCAGGAGACAGGGGCGAACTACAATGAGCAGTTCTTC.

This clone was detected only a few times. The chain has TRBV9 and TRBJ2-2; TRBD2 matches 8 bases. There are 17 residues in the CDR3. J lost 4 bases, V lost 4 bases, and 12 bases had no gene match. CDR1 is SGDLS and CDR2 is YYNGEE in the germline V gene. CDR3 loop: CASSPPGTSAPTGELFF. The CDR3 coding sequence is TGTGCCAGCAGCCCACCTGGGACTAGTGCTCCCACCGGGGAGCTGTTTTTT.

The chain has TRBV27 and TRBJ1-1, with TRBD1 as a possible D gene (5 bases). The CDR3 length is 13 residues. Deletions cut 5 bases from V and 1 base from J, with 8 bases between. Germline assignment: CDR1 MNHEY and CDR2 SMNVEV (reference sequence). CDR3 coding DNA: TGTGCCAGCAGTATTCAGGGGAACACTGAAGCTTTCTTT. Translated, it gives CASSIQGNTEAFF.

V is TRBV9 and J is TRBJ1-2, with TRBD1 identical over 10 bases. Germline lookup yields CDR1 SGDLS and CDR2 YYNGEE. V lost 0 bases to trimming and J lost 7 bases; unmatched junction nucleotides: 3. The CDR3 contains 14 residues. Written as DNA, the CDR3 is TGTGCCAGCAGCGTAGGGGACAGGGGTAGTGGCTACACCTTC. This encodes CASSVGDRGSGYTF.

This rearrangement joins TRBV14 to TRBJ2-5, with a weak D call TRBD1 (6 bases). This CDR3 has 16 amino acids. CDR1 SGHDN and CDR2 FVKESK come from the germline V gene. Between the trimmed V and J ends, which lost 2 bases and 4 bases, there was a span of 17 bases. The CDR3 loop is CASSQLRGGAIETQYF. The CDR3 DNA follows: TGTGCCAGCAGCCAACTTAGAGGGGGAGCTATAGAGACCCAGTACTTC.

The V gene is TRBV15, the J gene TRBJ2-3, with 10 positions matching TRBD2. V was clipped by 2 bases and J by 5 bases; unmatched bases: 4. The CDR3 length is 15 residues. CDR1 is LNHNV and CDR2 is YYDKDF in the germline V gene (reference sequence). The CDR3, as DNA: TGTGCCACCAGCAGACTAGCGGGAGCGGTAGATACGCAGTATTTT. As protein: CATSRLAGAVDTQYF.

Only a few counts were recorded for this clone. The chain employs TRBV6-4 and TRBJ2-6; D may be TRBD1 (5 bases). Trimming took 6 bases from V and 0 from J, leaving 15 bases between them. The CDR3 spans 17 residues. From germline, CDR1 is MRHNA and CDR2 SNTAGT. The CDR3 DNA reads as TGTGCCAGCAGCGCCCAGGGCGTAAGCTCTGGGGCCAACGTCCTGACTTTC. Its protein is CASSAQGVSSGANVLTF.

This clone was detected only a few times. V gene TRBV11-1 combines with J gene TRBJ2-7; TRBD1 aligns across 8 bases. This CDR3 has 15 residues. In germline, CDR1 is SGHAT, CDR2 FQDESV (reference sequence). Trimming took 5 bases from V and 3 from J; bases not matched to a gene: 9. CDR3 nucleotide sequence: TGTGCCAGCAGCCGCCCGATCGGACAGGGCTACGAGCAGTACTTC. It specifies CASSRPIGQGYEQYF.

This chain uses TRBV5-1 with TRBJ2-3; 9 bases agree with TRBD2. The germline V gene encodes CDR1 SGHRS and CDR2 YFSETQ. CDR3 length equals 15 residues. V shed 2 bases and J 3 bases; nucleotides not matched to a gene: 4. The CDR3 protein is CASSFGSGGTDTQYF. CDR3 in DNA: TGCGCCAGCAGCTTCGGAAGCGGGGGGACAGATACGCAGTATTTT.

The rearrangement links TRBV27 to TRBJ2-7, with 15 bases matching TRBD2. Germline V CDR1 and CDR2: MNHEY, SMNVEV (reference sequence). V lost 9 bases, J lost 6 bases, and 6 bases stayed unmatched. CDR3 length: 14 residues. In DNA, the CDR3 is TGTGCCAGTGGACTAGCGGGAGGGCCCTCCGAGCAGTACTTC. It encodes CASGLAGGPSEQYF.

In its sample, this clone was seen a few times. The chain links TRBV5-1 to TRBJ2-3, with 12 positions matching TRBD2. V was pared by 4 bases and J by 2 bases, with 5 bases of the junction left unmatched. The CDR3 has 16 amino acids. Germline V gene sequence: CDR1 SGHRS, CDR2 YFSETQ. The chain's CDR3 is CASSLRLAGVTDTQYF. CDR3 nucleotides: TGCGCCAGCAGCCTCAGACTAGCGGGGGTCACAGATACGCAGTATTTT.

On this clone: One end of the junction varies from germline; a read error may be responsible. The chain carries TRBV12-5 and TRBJ2-6; D possibly corresponds to TRBD2 (7 bases). There are 18 residues in the CDR3. CDR1 LGHNT and CDR2 FRNRAP come from the germline V gene. The CDR3 loop is CASGGGGREGSGANVLTF. CDR3 DNA sequence: TGTGCTAGTGGTGGGGGGGGCAGGGAGGGGTCCGGGGCCAACGTTCTGACTTTC.

V is TRBV7-8 and J is TRBJ2-7, with no clear D. Trimming stripped 1 base from V and 5 bases from J, with 6 bases between. Germline CDR1 is SGHVS and CDR2 is FQNEAQ. The CDR3 runs 12 residues. The CDR3 DNA reads TGTGCCAGCAGCTTAGAACTGGACGAGCAGTACTTC. Translating gives CASSLELDEQYF.

This chain uses TRBV5-1 with TRBJ2-1; 9 bases fit TRBD2. CDR1 is SGHRS, CDR2 YFSETQ, per germline. V trimming: 4 bases; J trimming: 3 bases; junction bases outside the gene matches: 5. This CDR3 has 15 amino acids. The chain's CDR3 is CASSLREGSYNEQFF. In DNA form, the CDR3 reads TGCGCCAGCAGCCTGCGGGAGGGCAGCTACAATGAGCAGTTCTTC.

The gene calls are TRBV7-3 and TRBJ2-2; perhaps TRBD2 as D (6 bases). The CDR3 runs to 15 residues. From germline, CDR1 is SGHTA and CDR2 FQGTGA. The ends were cut back, 1 base at V and 6 bases at J, with 12 bases in the middle. The CDR3 reads CASSLIGTSPGELFF. As DNA, the CDR3 is TGTGCCAGCAGCTTAATCGGGACTTCTCCCGGGGAGCTGTTTTTT.

The rearrangement links TRBV9 to TRBJ2-3, with 11 positions matching TRBD2. Germline values: CDR1 SGDLS, CDR2 YYNGEE. The CDR3 covers 16 residues. After removal of 4 bases from V and 5 bases from J, the junction contained 9 bases not matched to a gene. CDR3 protein: CASSPQTSGIIDTQYF. DNA of the CDR3: TGTGCCAGCAGCCCCCAGACTAGCGGGATAATAGATACGCAGTATTTT.

The CDR3, as DNA: TGCGCCAGCTCGGGGACTAGCGGTTATAACTCCTACAATGAGCAGTTCTTC. Amino acid sequence: CASSGTSGYNSYNEQFF. The gene calls are TRBV10-2 and TRBJ2-1; 11 bases are shared with TRBD2. Trimming cost V 8 bases and J 0 bases; bases outside gene matches: 9. This CDR3 has 17 residues. Germline V gene lookup returns CDR1 WSHSY and CDR2 SAAADI.

The V and J genes are TRBV19 and TRBJ2-5; possible D gene TRBD1, 6 bases. The CDR3 is 14 amino acids. Germline V gene lookup returns CDR1 LNHDA and CDR2 SQIVND (reference sequence). Trimming pared 2 bases from V and 6 bases from J, leaving 13 bases between. CDR3 DNA: TGTGCCAGTAGTATACCTCAGGGGTTGAAGACCCAGTACTTC. Protein: CASSIPQGLKTQYF.

V and J are TRBV2 and TRBJ1-5, with D possibly matching TRBD1 (6 bases). The V end was cut by 6 bases, the J end by 4 bases, with 16 bases between. CDR3 length: 15 residues. CDR1 is SNHLY and CDR2 is FYNNEI in the germline V gene. DNA for the CDR3: TGTGCCAGCAGAGGGAGGGGACACGAGAATCAGCCCCAGCATTTT. Translating it yields CASRGRGHENQPQHF.

The chain is built from TRBV18 and TRBJ2-7, with 8 nucleotides matching TRBD1. CDR3 length equals 15 residues. The V segment lost 2 bases and the J segment 4 bases; nucleotides outside the gene matches: 7. Germline CDR1 KGHSH, CDR2 LQKENI. Written as DNA, the CDR3 is TGTGCCAGCTCACCATTTGACAGGGGTATTTACGAGCAGTACTTC. This translates into CASSPFDRGIYEQYF. The complete variable domain, with remaining parts taken from reference TRBV18 and TRBJ2-7, reads NAGVMQNPRHLVRRRGQEARLRCSPMKGHSHVYWYRQLPEEGLKFMVYLQKENIIDESGMPKERFSAEFPKEGPSILRIQQVVRGDSAAYFCASSPFDRGIYEQYFGPGTRLTVT.

This clone has more than one count but fewer than ten. The gene calls are TRBV5-5 and TRBJ1-1, with 10 nucleotides matching TRBD1. The CDR3 sequence is 15 residues long. In germline, CDR1 is SGHKS, CDR2 YYEKEE (reference sequence). Trimming at V came to 6 bases and at J to 6 bases, leaving 11 bases not matched to a gene. The CDR3 reads CASIRQGAELAEAFF. CDR3 in DNA: TGTGCCAGCATACGACAGGGGGCGGAACTAGCTGAAGCTTTCTTT.

The rearrangement links TRBV7-9 to TRBJ2-1; 8 bases match TRBD2. The CDR3 consists of 14 residues. Per the germline V gene, CDR1 is SEHNR and CDR2 is FQNEAQ (reference sequence). Trimming removed 2 bases from V and 9 bases from J; junction bases left unmatched: 6. The CDR3 sequence is CASSLYGREGEQFF. The DNA of the CDR3 is TGTGCCAGCAGCTTATACGGGAGGGAAGGTGAGCAGTTCTTC.

The chain uses TRBV4-1 and TRBJ2-1; tentatively, D is TRBD2 (5 bases). The V gene's germline CDR1 is MGHRA and CDR2 YSYEKL. Trimming left V 3 bases short and J 0 bases short, with 12 bases between. The CDR3 has 16 amino acids. The DNA of the CDR3 is TGCGCCAGCAGCCAGGGCCTAGCCAGCTCCTACAATGAGCAGTTCTTC. Its protein product is CASSQGLASSYNEQFF.

This chain uses TRBV10-3 with TRBJ1-5; possibly TRBD1 for D (5 bases). This CDR3 comprises 15 residues. Trimming left V 6 bases short and J 1 base short, with 13 bases between. The germline gives CDR1 ENHRY, CDR2 SYGVKD. DNA of the CDR3: TGTGCCATCAGCCCCGCGGGGGAAAGCAATCAGCCCCAGCATTTT. Amino acids: CAISPAGESNQPQHF.

CDR3 DNA sequence: TGCGCCAGCAGCCCCAGACTAGCGAGCAATGAGCAGTTCTTC. It codes for CASSPRLASNEQFF. The chain has TRBV4-1 and TRBJ2-1; 8 bases agree with TRBD2. The CDR3 runs to 14 residues. The germline V gene has CDR1 MGHRA and CDR2 YSYEKL. J gave up 6 bases and V 4 bases, and 5 bases lay outside the gene matches.

V usage is TRBV5-6 and J usage is TRBJ2-1, with D perhaps matching TRBD2 (6 bases). V lost 3 bases and J lost 6, with 13 bases in between. The CDR3 totals 14 residues. Germline assignment: CDR1 SGHDT and CDR2 YYEEEE. CDR3 residues: CASSWRGRRNEQFF. The DNA for the CDR3 is TGTGCCAGCAGCTGGAGGGGTAGACGCAATGAGCAGTTCTTC.